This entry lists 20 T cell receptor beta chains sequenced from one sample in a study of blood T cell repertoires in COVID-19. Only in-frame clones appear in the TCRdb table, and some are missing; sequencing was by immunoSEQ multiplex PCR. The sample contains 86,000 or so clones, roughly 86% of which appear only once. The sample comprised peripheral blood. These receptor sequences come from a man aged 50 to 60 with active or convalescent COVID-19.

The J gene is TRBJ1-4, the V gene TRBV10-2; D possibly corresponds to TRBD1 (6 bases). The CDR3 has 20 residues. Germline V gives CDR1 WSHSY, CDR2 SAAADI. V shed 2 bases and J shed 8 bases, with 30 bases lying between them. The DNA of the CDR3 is TGCGCCAGCAGTGAGAGTCGGTGGCCGGGACAAGAGGGTGGTAGGGAAAAACTGTTTTTT. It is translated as CASSESRWPGQEGGREKLFF.

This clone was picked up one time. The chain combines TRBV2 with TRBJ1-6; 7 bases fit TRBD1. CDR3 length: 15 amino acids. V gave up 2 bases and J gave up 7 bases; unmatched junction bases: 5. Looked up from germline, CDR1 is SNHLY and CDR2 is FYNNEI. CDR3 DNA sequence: TGTGCCAGCAGTGAACTGGTACAGGGGAATTCACCCCTCCACTTT. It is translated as CASSELVQGNSPLHF.

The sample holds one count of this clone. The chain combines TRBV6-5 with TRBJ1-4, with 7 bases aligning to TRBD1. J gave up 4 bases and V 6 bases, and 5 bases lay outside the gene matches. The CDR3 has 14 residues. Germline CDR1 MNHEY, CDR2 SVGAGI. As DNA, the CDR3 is TGTGCCAGCAGGCCACAGGGGTATAATGAAAAACTGTTTTTT. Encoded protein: CASRPQGYNEKLFF.

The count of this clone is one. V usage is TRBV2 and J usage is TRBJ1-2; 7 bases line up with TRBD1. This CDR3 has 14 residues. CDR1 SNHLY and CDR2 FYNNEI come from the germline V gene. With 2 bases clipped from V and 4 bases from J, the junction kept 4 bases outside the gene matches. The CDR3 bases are TGTGCCAGCAGTGAAAGGGGGCTCTCCTATGGCTACACCTTC. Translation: CASSERGLSYGYTF.

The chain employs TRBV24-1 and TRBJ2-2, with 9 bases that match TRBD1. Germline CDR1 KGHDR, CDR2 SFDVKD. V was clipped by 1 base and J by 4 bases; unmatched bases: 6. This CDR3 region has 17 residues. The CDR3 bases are TGTGCCACCAGTGATTTTTTTGGACAGGGGACCACCGGGGAGCTGTTTTTT. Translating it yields CATSDFFGQGTTGELFF.

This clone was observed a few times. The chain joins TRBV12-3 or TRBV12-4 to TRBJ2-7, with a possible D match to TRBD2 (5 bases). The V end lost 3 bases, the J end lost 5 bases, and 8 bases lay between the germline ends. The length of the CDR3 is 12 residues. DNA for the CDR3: TGTGCCAGCAGTTTGTGGGAGAACGAGCAGTACTTC. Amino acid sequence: CASSLWENEQYF.

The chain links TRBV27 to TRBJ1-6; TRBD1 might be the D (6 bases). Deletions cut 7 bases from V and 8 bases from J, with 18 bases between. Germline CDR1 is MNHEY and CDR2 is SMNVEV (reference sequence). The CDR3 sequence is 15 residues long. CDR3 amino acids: CASNIGQFVHSPLHF. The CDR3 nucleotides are TGTGCCAGCAATATTGGACAGTTCGTACATTCACCCCTCCACTTT.

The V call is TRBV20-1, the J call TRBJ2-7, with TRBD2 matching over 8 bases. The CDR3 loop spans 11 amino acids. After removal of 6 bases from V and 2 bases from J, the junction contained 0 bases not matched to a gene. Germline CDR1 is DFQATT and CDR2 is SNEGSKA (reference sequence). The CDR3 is CSAGLAYEQYF. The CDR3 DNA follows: TGCAGTGCGGGACTAGCCTACGAGCAGTACTTC.

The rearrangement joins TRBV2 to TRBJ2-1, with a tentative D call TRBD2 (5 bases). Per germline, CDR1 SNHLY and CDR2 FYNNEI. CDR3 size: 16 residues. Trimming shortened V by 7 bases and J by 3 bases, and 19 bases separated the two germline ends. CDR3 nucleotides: TGTGCCAGCACCCCGGATAGAACGGGGATCTACAATGAGCAGTTCTTC. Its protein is CASTPDRTGIYNEQFF.

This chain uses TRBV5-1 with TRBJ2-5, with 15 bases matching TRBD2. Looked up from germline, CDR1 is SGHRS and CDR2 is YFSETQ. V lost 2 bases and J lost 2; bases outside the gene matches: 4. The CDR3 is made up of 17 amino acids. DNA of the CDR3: TGCGCCAGCAGCTTACAGGGACTAGCGGGGGGACAAGAGACCCAGTACTTC. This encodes CASSLQGLAGGQETQYF.

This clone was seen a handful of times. CDR3: CAISESRDYGYTF. The DNA for the CDR3 is TGTGCCATCAGTGAGTCCAGGGACTATGGCTACACCTTC. J is TRBJ1-2 and V is TRBV10-3; D perhaps matches TRBD1 (5 bases). Trimming cost V 0 bases and J 3 bases, with 5 bases left between them. The CDR3 is 13 amino acids. Germline V gene lookup returns CDR1 ENHRY and CDR2 SYGVKD.

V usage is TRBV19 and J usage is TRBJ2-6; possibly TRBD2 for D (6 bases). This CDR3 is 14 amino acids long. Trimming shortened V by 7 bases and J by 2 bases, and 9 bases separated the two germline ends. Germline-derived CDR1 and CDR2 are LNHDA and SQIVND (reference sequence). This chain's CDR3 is CASMEGAGANVLTF. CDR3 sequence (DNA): TGTGCCAGTATGGAGGGTGCTGGGGCCAACGTCCTGACTTTC.

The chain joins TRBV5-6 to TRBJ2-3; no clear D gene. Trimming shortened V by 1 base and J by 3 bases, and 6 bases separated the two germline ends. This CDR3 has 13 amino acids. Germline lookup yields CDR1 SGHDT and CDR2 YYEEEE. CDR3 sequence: CASSLTGTDTQYF. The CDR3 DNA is TGTGCCAGCAGCTTGACCGGGACAGATACGCAGTATTTT.

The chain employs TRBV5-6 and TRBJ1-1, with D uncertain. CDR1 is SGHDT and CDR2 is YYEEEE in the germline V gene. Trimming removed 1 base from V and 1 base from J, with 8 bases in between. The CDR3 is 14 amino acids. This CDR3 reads CASSLTVWNTEAFF. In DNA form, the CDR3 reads TGTGCCAGCAGCTTGACAGTTTGGAACACTGAAGCTTTCTTT.

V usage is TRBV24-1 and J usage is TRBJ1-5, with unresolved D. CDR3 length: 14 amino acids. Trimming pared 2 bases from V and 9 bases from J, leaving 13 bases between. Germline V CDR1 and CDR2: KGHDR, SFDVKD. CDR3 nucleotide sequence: TGTGCCACCAGTGATTCGGGGTACGGAGGGCCCCAGCATTTT. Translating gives CATSDSGYGGPQHF.

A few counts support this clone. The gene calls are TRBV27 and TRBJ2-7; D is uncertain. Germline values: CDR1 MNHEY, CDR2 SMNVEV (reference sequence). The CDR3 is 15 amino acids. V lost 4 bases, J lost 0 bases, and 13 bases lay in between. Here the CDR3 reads CASSSIYSSSYEQYF. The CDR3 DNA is TGTGCCAGCAGTTCAATATACTCGAGCTCCTACGAGCAGTACTTC.

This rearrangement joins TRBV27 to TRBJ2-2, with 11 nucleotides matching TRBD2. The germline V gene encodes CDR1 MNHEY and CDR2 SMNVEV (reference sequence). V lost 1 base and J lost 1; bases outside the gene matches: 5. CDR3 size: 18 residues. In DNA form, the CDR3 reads TGTGCCAGCAGTTTATTCCTAGCGGGGGGCCGGAACACCGGGGAGCTGTTTTTT. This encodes CASSLFLAGGRNTGELFF.

CDR3 region: CASSPVSSPGPQHF. CDR3 sequence (DNA): TGTGCCAGCTCACCAGTGTCATCCCCCGGGCCCCAGCATTTT. The rearrangement links TRBV18 to TRBJ1-5; D gene unclear. The V gene's germline CDR1 is KGHSH and CDR2 LQKENI. This CDR3 spans 14 amino acids. Trimming took off 2 bases at V and 9 bases at J, with 14 bases between the two ends.

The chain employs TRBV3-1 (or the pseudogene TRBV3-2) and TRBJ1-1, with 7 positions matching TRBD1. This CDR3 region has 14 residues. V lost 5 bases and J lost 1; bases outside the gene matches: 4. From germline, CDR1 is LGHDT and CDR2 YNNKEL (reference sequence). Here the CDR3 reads CASSGRDRNTEAFF. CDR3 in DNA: TGTGCCAGCAGCGGCCGGGACAGGAACACTGAAGCTTTCTTT.

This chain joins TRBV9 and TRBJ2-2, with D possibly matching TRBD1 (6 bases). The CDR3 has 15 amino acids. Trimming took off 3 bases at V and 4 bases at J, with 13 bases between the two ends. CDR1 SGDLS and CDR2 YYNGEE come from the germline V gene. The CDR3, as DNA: TGTGCCAGCAGCGGATCTCAGGGGTCCACCGGGGAGCTGTTTTTT. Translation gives CASSGSQGSTGELFF. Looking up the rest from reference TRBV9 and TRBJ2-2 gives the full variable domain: DSGVTQTPKHLITATGQRVTLRCSPRSGDLSVYWYQQSLDQGLQFLIQYYNGEERAKGNILERFSAQQFPDLHSELNLSSLELGDSALYFCASSGSQGSTGELFFGEGSRLTVL.